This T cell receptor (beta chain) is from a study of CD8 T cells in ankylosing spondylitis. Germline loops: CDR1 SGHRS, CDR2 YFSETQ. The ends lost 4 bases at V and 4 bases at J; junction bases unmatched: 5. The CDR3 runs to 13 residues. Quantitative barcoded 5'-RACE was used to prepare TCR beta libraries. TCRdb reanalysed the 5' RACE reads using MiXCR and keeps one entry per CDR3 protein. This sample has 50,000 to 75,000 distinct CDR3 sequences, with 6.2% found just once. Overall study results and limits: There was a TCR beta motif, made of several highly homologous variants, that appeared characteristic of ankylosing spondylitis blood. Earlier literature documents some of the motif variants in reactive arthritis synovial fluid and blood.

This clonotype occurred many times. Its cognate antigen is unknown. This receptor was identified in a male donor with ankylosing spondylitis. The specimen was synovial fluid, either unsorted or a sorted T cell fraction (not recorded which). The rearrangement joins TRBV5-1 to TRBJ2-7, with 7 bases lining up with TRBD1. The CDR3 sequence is CASSGNRGYEQYF. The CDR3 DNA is TGCGCCAGCAGCGGAAACAGGGGTTACGAGCAGTACTTC.